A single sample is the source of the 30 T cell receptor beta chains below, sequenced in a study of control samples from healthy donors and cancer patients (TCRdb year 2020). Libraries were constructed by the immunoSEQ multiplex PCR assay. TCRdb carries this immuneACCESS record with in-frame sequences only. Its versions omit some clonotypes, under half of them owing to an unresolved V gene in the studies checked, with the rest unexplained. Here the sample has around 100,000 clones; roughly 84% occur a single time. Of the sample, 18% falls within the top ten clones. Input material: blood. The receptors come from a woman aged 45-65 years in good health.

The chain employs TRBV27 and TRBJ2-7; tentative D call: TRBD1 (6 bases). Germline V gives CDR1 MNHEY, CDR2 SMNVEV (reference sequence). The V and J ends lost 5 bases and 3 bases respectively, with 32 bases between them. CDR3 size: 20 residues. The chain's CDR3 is CASSRKTGTRAPTLLYEQYV. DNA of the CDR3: TGTGCCAGCAGTAGAAAGACCGGGACAAGGGCCCCAACGTTACTCTACGAGCAGTACGTC.

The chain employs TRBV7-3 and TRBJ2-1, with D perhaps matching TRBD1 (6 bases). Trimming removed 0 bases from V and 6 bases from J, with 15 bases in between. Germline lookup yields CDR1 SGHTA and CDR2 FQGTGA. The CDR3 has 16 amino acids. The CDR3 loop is CASSLTRQAGSNEQFF. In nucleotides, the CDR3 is TGTGCCAGCAGCTTAACGCGACAGGCGGGCTCCAATGAGCAGTTCTTC.

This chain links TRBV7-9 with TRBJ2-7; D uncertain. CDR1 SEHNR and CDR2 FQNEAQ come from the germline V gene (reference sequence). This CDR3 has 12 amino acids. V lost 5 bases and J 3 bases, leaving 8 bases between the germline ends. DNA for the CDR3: TGTGCCAGCAGCCCTAGTTACTACGAGCAGTACTTC. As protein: CASSPSYYEQYF. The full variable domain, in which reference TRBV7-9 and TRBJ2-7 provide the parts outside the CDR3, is DTGVSQNPRHKITKRGQNVTFRCDPISEHNRLYWYRQTLGQGPEFLTYFQNEAQLEKSRLLSDRFSAERPKGSFSTLEIQRTEQGDSAMYLCASSPSYYEQYFGPGTRLTVT.

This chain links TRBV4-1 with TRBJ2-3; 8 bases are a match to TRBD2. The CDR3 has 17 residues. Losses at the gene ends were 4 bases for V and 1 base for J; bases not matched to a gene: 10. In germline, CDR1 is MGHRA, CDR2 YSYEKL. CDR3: CASSLAGGGWGTDTQYF. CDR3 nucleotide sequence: TGCGCCAGCAGCCTCGCGGGGGGAGGTTGGGGCACAGATACGCAGTATTTT.

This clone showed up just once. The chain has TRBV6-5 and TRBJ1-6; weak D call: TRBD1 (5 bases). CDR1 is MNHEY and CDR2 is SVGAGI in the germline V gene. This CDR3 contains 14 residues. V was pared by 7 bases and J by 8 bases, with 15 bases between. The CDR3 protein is CASTRDPLYSPLHF. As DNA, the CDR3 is TGTGCCAGCACCCGGGACCCCCTGTATTCACCCCTCCACTTT.

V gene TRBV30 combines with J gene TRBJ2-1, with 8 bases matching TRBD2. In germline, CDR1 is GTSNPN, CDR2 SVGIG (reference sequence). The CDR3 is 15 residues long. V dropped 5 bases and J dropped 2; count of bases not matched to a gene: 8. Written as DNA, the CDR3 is TGTGCCTGGGTCTTGGCGGGAGGTCCCTACAATGAGCAGTTCTTC. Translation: CAWVLAGGPYNEQFF.

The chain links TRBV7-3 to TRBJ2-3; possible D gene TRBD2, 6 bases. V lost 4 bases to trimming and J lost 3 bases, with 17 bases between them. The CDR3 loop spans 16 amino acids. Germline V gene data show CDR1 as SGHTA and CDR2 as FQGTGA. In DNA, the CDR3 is TGTGCCAGCAGCTCGTGGGGGGTAGCGCGTACAGATACGCAGTATTTT. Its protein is CASSSWGVARTDTQYF. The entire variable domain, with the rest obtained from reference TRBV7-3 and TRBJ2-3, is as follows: GAGVSQTPSNKVTEKGKYVELRCDPISGHTALYWYRQSLGQGPEFLIYFQGTGAADDSGLPNDRFFAVRPEGSVSTLKIQRTERGDSAVYLCASSSWGVARTDTQYFGPGTRLTVL.

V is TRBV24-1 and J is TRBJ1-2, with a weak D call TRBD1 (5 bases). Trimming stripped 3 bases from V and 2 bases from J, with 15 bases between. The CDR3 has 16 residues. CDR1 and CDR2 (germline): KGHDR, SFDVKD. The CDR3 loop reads CATSDVRKGVNYGYTF. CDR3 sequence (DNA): TGTGCCACCAGTGATGTACGGAAAGGGGTAAACTATGGCTACACCTTC.

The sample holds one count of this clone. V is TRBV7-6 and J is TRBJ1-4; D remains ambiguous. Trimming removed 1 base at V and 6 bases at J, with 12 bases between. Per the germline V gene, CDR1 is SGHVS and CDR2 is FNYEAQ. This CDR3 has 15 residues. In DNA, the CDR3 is TGTGCCAGCAGCTTAGGGGGAGCGAGAGATGAAAAACTGTTTTTT. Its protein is CASSLGGARDEKLFF.

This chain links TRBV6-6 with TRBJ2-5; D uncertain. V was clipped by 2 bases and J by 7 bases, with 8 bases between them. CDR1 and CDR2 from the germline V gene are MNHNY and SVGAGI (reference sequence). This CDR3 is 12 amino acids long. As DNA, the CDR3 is TGTGCCAGCAGTTACCCGCGTGGGACCCAGTACTTC. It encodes CASSYPRGTQYF.

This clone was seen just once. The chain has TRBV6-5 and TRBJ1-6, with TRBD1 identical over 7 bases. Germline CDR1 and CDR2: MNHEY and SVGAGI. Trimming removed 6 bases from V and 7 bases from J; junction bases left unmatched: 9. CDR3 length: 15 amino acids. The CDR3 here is CASRVPTGLNSPLHF. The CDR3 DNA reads TGTGCCAGCAGGGTTCCGACAGGGTTGAATTCACCCCTCCACTTT.

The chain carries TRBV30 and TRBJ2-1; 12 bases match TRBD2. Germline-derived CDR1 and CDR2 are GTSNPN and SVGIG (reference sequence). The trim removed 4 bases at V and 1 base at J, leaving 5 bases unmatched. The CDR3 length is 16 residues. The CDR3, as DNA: TGTGCCTGGACTAGCGGGAGGGCCCCGTCCTACAATGAGCAGTTCTTC. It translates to CAWTSGRAPSYNEQFF.

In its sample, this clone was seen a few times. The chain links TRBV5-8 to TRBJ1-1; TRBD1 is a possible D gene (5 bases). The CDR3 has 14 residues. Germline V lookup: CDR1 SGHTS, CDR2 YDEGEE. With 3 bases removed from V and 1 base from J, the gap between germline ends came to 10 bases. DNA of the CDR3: TGTGCCAGCAGCTGGGAGACAGAGAACACTGAAGCTTTCTTT. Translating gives CASSWETENTEAFF.

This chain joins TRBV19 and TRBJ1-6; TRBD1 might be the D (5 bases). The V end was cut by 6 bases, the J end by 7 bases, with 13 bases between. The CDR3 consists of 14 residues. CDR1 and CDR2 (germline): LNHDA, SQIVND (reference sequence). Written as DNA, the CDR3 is TGTGCCAGTAGCCCGGGGACGAGGAATTCACCCCTCCACTTT. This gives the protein CASSPGTRNSPLHF.

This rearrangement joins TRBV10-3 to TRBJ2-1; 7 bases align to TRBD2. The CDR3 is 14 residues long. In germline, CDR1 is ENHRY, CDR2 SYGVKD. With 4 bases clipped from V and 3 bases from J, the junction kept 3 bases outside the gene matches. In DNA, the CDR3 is TGTGCCATCAGTGGCGGGGGTCGCTACAATGAGCAGTTCTTC. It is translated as CAISGGGRYNEQFF.

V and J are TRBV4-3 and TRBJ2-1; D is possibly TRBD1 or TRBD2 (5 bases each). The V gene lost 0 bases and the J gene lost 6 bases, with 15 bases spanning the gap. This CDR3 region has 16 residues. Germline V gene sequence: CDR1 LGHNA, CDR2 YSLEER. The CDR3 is CASSQDSTGTVNEQFF. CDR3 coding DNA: TGCGCCAGCAGCCAAGATTCTACCGGGACGGTCAATGAGCAGTTCTTC.

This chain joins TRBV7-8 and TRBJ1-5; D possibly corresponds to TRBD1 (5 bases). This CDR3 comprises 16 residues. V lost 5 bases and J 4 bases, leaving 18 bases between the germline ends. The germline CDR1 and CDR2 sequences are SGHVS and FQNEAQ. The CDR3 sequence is CASSLTSGRWNQPQHF. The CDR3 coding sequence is TGTGCCAGCAGCCTCACGTCGGGGCGATGGAATCAGCCCCAGCATTTT. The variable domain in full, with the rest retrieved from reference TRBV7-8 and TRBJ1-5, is GAGVSQSPRYKVAKRGQDVALRCDPISGHVSLFWYQQALGQGPEFLTYFQNEAQLDKSGLPSDRFFAERPEGSVSTLKIQRTQQEDSAVYLCASSLTSGRWNQPQHFGDGTRLSIL.

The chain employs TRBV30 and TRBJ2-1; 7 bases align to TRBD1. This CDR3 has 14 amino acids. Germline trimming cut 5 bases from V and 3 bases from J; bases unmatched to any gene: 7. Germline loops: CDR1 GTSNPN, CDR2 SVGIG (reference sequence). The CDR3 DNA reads TGTGCCTGGCTTAGAGGGGACAGCTACAATGAGCAGTTCTTC. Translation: CAWLRGDSYNEQFF.

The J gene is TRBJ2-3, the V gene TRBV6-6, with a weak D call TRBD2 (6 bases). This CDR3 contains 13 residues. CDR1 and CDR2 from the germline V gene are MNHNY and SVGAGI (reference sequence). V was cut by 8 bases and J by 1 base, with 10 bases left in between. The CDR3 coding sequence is TGTGCCAGCGTTATAGCGGGCACAGATACGCAGTATTTT. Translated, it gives CASVIAGTDTQYF.

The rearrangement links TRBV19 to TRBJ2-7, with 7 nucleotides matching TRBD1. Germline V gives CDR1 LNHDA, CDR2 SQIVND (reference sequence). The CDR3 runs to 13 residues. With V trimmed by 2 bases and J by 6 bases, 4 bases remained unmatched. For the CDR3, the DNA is TGTGCCAGTAGTATAACAGGGGCGCGCGAGCAGTACTTC. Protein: CASSITGAREQYF.

CDR3 in DNA: TGCGCCAGCAGTACCTCAAAACAGTCAGATACGCAGTATTTT. This encodes CASSTSKQSDTQYF. The chain is built from TRBV5-1 and TRBJ2-3; unclear D gene. Between the trimmed V and J ends, which lost 5 bases and 4 bases, there was a span of 14 bases. The CDR3 covers 14 residues. Looked up from germline, CDR1 is SGHRS and CDR2 is YFSETQ.

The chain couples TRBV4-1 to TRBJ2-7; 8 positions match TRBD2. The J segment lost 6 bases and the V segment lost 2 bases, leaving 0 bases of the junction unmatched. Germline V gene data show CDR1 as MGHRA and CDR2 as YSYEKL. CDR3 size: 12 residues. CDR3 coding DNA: TGCGCCAGCAGCCAACGGGGGGGCGAGCAGTACTTC. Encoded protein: CASSQRGGEQYF.

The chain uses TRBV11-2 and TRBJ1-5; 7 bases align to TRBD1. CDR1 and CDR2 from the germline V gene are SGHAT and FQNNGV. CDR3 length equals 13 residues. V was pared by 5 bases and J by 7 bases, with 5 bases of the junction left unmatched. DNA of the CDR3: TGTGCCAGCAGCCCTCAGGGGGGCCAGCCCCAGCATTTT. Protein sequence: CASSPQGGQPQHF.

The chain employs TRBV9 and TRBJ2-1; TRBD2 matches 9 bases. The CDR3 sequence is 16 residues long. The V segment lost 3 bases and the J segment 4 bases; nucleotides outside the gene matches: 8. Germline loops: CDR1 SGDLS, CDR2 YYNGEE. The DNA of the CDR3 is TGTGCCAGCAGCGATTTAACTAGCGGGTATTACAATGAGCAGTTCTTC. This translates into CASSDLTSGYYNEQFF.

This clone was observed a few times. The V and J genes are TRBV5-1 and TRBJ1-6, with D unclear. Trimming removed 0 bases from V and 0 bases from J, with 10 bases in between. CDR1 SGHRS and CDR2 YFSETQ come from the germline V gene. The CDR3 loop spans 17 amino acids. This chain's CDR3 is CASSLASRSSYNSPLHF. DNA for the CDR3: TGCGCCAGCAGCTTGGCTTCAAGGAGCTCCTATAATTCACCCCTCCACTTT.

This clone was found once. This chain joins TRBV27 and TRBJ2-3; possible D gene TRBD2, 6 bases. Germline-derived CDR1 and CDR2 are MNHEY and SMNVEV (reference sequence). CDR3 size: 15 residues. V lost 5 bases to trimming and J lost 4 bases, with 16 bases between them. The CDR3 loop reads CASSHPGLGADTQYF. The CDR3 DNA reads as TGTGCCAGCAGTCATCCGGGACTGGGCGCAGATACGCAGTATTTT.

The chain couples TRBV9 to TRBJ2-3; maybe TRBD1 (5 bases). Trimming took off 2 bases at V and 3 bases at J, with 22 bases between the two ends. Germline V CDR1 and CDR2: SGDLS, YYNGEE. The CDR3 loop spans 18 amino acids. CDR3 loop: CASSVLGETGRSTDTQYF. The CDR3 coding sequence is TGTGCCAGCAGCGTGCTGGGTGAAACAGGTCGGTCGACAGATACGCAGTATTTT.

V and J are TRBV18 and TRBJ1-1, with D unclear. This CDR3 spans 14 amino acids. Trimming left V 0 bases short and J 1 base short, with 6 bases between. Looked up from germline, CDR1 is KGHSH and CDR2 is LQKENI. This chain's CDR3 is CASSPPGQNTEAFF. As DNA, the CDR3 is TGTGCCAGCTCACCACCGGGCCAGAACACTGAAGCTTTCTTT.

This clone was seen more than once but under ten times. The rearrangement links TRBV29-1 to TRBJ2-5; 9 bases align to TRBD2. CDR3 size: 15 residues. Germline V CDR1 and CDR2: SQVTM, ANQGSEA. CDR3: CSIRRLAEPQETQYF. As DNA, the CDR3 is TGCAGTATACGAAGACTAGCGGAGCCCCAAGAGACCCAGTACTTC.

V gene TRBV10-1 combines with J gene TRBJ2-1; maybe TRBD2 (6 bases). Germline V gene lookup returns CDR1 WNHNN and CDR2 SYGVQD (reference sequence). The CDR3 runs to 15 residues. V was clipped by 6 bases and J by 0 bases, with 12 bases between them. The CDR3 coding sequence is TGCGCCAGCAGCCGGGACTTAAGCTCCTACAATGAGCAGTTCTTC. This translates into CASSRDLSSYNEQFF.